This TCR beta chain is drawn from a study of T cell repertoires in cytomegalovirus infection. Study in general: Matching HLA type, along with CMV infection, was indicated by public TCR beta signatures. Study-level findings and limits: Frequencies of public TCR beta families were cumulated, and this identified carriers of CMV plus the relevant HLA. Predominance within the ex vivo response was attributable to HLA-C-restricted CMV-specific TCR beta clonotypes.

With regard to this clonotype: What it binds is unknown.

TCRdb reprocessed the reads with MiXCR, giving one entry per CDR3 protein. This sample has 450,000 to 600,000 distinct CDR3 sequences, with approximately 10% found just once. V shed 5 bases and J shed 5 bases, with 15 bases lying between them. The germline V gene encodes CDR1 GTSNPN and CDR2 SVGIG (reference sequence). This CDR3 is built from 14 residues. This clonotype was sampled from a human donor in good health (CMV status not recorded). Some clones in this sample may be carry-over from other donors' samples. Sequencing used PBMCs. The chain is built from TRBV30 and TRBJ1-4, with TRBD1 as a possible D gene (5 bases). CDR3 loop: CAWARTRLNEKLFF. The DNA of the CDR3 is TGTGCCTGGGCAAGGACACGGCTAAATGAAAAACTGTTTTTT. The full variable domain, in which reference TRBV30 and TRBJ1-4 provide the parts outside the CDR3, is SQTIHQWPATLVQPVGSPLSLECTVEGTSNPNLYWYRQAAGRGLQLLFYSVGIGQISSEVPQNLSASRPQDRQFILSSKKLLLSDSGFYLCAWARTRLNEKLFFGSGTQLSVL.